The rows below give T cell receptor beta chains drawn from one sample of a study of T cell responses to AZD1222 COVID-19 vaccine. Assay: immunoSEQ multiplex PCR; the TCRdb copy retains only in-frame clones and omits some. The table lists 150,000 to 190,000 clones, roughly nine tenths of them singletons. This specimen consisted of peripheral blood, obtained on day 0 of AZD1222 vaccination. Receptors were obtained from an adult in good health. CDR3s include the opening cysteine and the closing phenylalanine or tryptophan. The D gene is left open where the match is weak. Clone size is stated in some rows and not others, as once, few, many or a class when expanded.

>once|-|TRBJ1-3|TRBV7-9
CASSLVLTSGNTIYF
TGTGCCAGCAGCTTAGTTCTCACCTCTGGAAACACCATATATTTT
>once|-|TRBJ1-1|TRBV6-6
CASRDTEAFF
TGTGCCAGTAGGGACACTGAAGCTTTCTTT
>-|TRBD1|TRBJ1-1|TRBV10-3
CAISGTGPNTEAFF
TGTGCCATCAGTGGGACAGGGCCGAACACTGAAGCTTTCTTT
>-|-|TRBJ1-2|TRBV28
CASSRHTGPTYGYTF
TGTGCCAGCAGTCGACATACCGGGCCCACCTATGGCTACACCTTC
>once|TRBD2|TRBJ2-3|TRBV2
CASSAEGGLALQYF
TGTGCCAGCAGTGCCGAGGGGGGACTAGCCCTGCAGTATTTT
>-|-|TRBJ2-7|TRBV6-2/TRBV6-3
CASSNPSMGAYEQYF
TGTGCCAGCAGTAATCCTAGCATGGGGGCCTACGAGCAGTACTTC
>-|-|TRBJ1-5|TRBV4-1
CASSQGERGGQPQHF
TGCGCCAGCAGCCAAGGGGAAAGGGGCGGTCAGCCCCAGCATTTT
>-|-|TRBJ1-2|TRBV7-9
CASSPLGSGYGYTF
TGTGCCAGCAGCCCCCTGGGCAGTGGCTATGGCTACACCTTC
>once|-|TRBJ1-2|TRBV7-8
CASSLNPDSNYGYTF
TGTGCCAGCAGCTTAAACCCAGATTCGAACTATGGCTACACCTTC
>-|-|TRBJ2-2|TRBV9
CASSTRMRDPANTGELFF
TGTGCCAGCAGCACTCGAATGAGGGACCCAGCGAACACCGGGGAGCTGTTTTTT
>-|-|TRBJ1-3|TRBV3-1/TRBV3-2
CASSQNDRPSGNTIYF
TGTGCCAGCAGCCAAAACGACAGGCCCTCTGGAAACACCATATATTTT
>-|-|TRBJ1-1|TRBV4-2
CASRIQGLVTEAFF
TGTGCCAGCAGGATACAGGGCTTGGTTACTGAAGCTTTCTTT
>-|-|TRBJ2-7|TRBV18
CASSPGEPWQYF
TGTGCCAGCTCACCTGGGGAGCCTTGGCAGTACTTC
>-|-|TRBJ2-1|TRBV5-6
CASSLGGTNYNEQFF
TGTGCCAGCAGTTTGGGCGGGACGAATTACAATGAGCAGTTCTTC
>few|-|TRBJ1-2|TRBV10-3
CAISESSRGGNYGYTF
TGTGCCATCAGTGAGTCTAGTCGGGGGGGAAACTATGGCTACACCTTC
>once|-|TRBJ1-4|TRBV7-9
CASSPQGLTNEKLFF
TGTGCCAGCAGCCCACAGGGTCTAACTAATGAAAAACTGTTTTTT
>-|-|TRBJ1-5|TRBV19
CASSIGGATSNQPQHF
TGTGCCAGTAGTATAGGGGGGGCCACGAGCAATCAGCCCCAGCATTTT
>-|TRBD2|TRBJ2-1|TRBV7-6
CASSFLAGSSSYNEQFF
TGTGCCAGCAGCTTCCTAGCGGGATCGAGCTCCTACAATGAGCAGTTCTTC
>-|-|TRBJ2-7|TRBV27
CASSRTTGLTYEQYF
TGTGCCAGCAGCAGGACGACCGGGCTAACCTACGAGCAGTACTTC
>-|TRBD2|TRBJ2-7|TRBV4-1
CASSQESGLVYEQYF
TGCGCCAGCAGCCAAGAATCGGGACTAGTCTACGAGCAGTACTTC
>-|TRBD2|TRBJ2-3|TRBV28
CASSTPGLVFSDTQYF
TGTGCCAGCAGTACACCGGGACTAGTCTTTTCAGATACGCAGTATTTT
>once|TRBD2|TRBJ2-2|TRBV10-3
CAIRASEAGAGTGELFF
TGTGCCATCAGGGCGTCGGAAGCGGGAGCCGGCACCGGGGAGCTGTTTTTT
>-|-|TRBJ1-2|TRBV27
CASSLIGEGNYGYTF
TGTGCCAGCAGTTTAATCGGGGAGGGTAACTATGGCTACACCTTC
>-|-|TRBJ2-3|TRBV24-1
CATSDLRTSTDTQYF
TGTGCCACCAGTGATTTAAGGACTAGCACAGATACGCAGTATTTT
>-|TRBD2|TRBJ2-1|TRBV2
CASRLGLAGVGEQFF
TGTGCCAGCAGGCTTGGACTAGCGGGAGTAGGTGAGCAGTTCTTC
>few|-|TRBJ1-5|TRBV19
CASSIVTPGQPQHF
TGTGCCAGTAGTATAGTCACTCCGGGGCAGCCCCAGCATTTT
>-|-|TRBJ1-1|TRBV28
CASSSSRDSPEAFF
TGTGCCAGCAGTTCCAGTAGAGACAGCCCTGAAGCTTTCTTT
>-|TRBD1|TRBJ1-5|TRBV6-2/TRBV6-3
CASSYGVQGELRPQHF
TGTGCCAGCAGTTACGGTGTTCAGGGGGAGTTGCGGCCCCAGCATTTT
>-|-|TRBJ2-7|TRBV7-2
CASSLSSYEQYF
TGTGCCAGCAGCCTAAGCTCCTACGAGCAGTACTTC
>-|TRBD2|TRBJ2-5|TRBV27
CASSFGTRGFGETQYF
TGTGCCAGCAGTTTCGGGACTAGAGGTTTTGGAGAGACCCAGTACTTC
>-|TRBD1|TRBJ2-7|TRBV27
CASSRWDRVDEQYF
TGTGCCAGCAGTCGATGGGACAGGGTGGACGAGCAGTACTTC
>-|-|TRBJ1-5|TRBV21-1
CASSKDRIGNQPQHF
TGTGCCAGCAGCAAGGACAGGATCGGCAATCAGCCCCAGCATTTT
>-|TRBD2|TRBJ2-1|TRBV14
CASSQVAGAELNEQFF
TGTGCCAGCAGCCAAGTAGCGGGAGCAGAACTGAATGAGCAGTTCTTC
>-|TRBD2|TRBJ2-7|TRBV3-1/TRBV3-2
CASSQGGFASGRYEQYF
TGTGCCAGCAGCCAAGGAGGTTTCGCTAGCGGGAGATACGAGCAGTACTTC
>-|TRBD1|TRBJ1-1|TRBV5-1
CASSLGDRGSLNTEAFF
TGCGCCAGCAGCCTAGGGGACAGGGGGAGCTTGAACACTGAAGCTTTCTTT
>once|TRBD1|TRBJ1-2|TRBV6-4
CANGQGATYGYTF
TGTGCCAACGGACAGGGCGCTACCTATGGCTACACCTTC
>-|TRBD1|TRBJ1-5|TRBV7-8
CASSLTGTDQPQHF
TGTGCCAGCAGCCTCACCGGGACAGATCAGCCCCAGCATTTT
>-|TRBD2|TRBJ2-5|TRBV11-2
CASSPGLAGGGYQETQYF
TGTGCCAGCAGCCCGGGACTAGCGGGAGGGGGGTACCAAGAGACCCAGTACTTC
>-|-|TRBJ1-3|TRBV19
CASGEQRWYGNTIYF
TGTGCCAGTGGTGAACAGCGGTGGTACGGAAACACCATATATTTT
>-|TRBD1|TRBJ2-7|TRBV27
CASSHDRAQDEQYF
TGTGCCAGCAGTCACGACAGGGCCCAGGATGAGCAGTACTTC
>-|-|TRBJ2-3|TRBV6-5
CASSYSKGISTDTQYF
TGTGCCAGCAGTTACTCGAAGGGAATCAGCACAGATACGCAGTATTTT
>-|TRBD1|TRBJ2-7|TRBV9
CASSVAGTGSVYEQYF
TGTGCCAGCAGCGTAGCTGGGACAGGGAGCGTCTACGAGCAGTACTTC
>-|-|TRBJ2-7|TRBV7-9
CASSLALRGSSYEQYF
TGTGCCAGCAGCTTAGCCTTACGGGGGAGTTCCTACGAGCAGTACTTC
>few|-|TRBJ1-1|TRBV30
CAWSPYSTEAFF
TGTGCCTGGAGTCCATATTCCACTGAAGCTTTCTTT
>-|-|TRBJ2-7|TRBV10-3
CAISESTREQYF
TGTGCCATCAGTGAGTCGACTCGCGAGCAGTACTTC
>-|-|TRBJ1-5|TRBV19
CASSAVSLGQPQHF
TGTGCCAGTAGTGCTGTGAGTTTAGGGCAGCCCCAGCATTTT
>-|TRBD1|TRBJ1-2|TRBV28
CASSLRQGWYGYTF
TGTGCCAGCAGTCTCCGACAGGGTTGGTATGGCTACACCTTC
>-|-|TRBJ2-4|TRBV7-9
CAVSTGEGATKNIQYF
TGTGCCGTTAGCACAGGGGAGGGGGCAACCAAAAACATTCAGTACTTC
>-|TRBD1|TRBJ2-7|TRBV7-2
CASSLSTGVSYEQYF
TGTGCCAGCAGCTTAAGCACAGGGGTCTCCTACGAGCAGTACTTC
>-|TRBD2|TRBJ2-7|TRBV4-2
CASSQGVSSGRGEQYF
TGTGCCAGCAGCCAAGGAGTGTCTAGCGGGAGGGGCGAGCAGTACTTC
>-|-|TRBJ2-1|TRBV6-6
CASSSSGRTLQFF
TGTGCCAGCAGTTCCTCAGGGAGGACTCTTCAGTTCTTC
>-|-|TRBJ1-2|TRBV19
CASSEITGDYGYTF
TGTGCCAGTAGCGAAATCACGGGGGACTATGGCTACACCTTC
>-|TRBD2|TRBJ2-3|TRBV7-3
CASSMTSGGTDTQYF
TGTGCCAGCAGCATGACTAGCGGAGGCACAGATACGCAGTATTTT
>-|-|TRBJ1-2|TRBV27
CASSLSANYGYTF
TGTGCCAGCAGTTTATCGGCGAACTATGGCTACACCTTC
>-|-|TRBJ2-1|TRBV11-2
CASLSRFYEQFF
TGTGCCAGCTTAAGCCGGTTCTATGAGCAGTTCTTC
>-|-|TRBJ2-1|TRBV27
CASSLGVGNEQFF
TGTGCCAGCAGTTTAGGGGTGGGCAATGAGCAGTTCTTC
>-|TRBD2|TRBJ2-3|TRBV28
CASSLSVGGGTDTQYF
TGTGCCAGCAGTTTATCGGTGGGAGGGGGCACAGATACGCAGTATTTT